This TCR beta chain was observed in a study of cytomegalovirus exposure and HLA in healthy donors. Study-wide findings and caveats: As a later analysis showed, a missense DCLRE1C variant was linked to trimming of TCR beta V- and J-genes. On later analysis, the bulk of CMV-associated TCR beta chains appeared to be HLA-restricted.

This CDR3 is built from 15 residues. V was trimmed by 3 bases and J by 4 bases, leaving 16 bases between them. Germline V gives CDR1 SGDLS, CDR2 YYNGEE. The PCR ran on 60 Vbeta and 13 Jbeta primers. Only in-frame clones appear in the TCRdb table, and some are missing; sequencing was by immunoSEQ multiplex PCR. Across about 39,000 clones, the top ten clones capture roughly 2.9% of the sample. At the time of sampling, donors were nominally healthy, though unrecorded immune exposures were likely. Turning to this clone: The antigen is not known.

The V and J genes are TRBV9 and TRBJ1-2; D may be TRBD1 (5 bases). This TCR derives from a woman aged 30 to 39 in good health and CMV-seropositive. The source material was PBMCs. CDR3 DNA sequence: TGTGCCAGCAGCGCTCTTGGGACTGGAAGCTATGGCTACACCTTC. Translating gives CASSALGTGSYGYTF.